The 6 T cell receptor beta chains listed next were all sequenced from one sample in a study of shared clonotypes between healthy human individuals (TCRdb year 2020). Receptors were amplified or captured by the immunoSEQ multiplex PCR assay. TCRdb mirrors the immuneACCESS table, restricted to in-frame sequences. Some clones are absent from its copies; in checked studies, under half trace to an unresolved V gene, and the reason for the others is unknown. The sample profile shows about 470,000 clones; roughly 80% of them were found once. The top ten clones comprise approximately 13% of the sample. Sequenced input: PBMCs. The receptors here all came from a middle-aged woman in good health. Some clones in this sample may be carry-over from other donors' samples.

This clone was found once. The chain uses TRBV5-1 and TRBJ2-3; D uncertain. V was trimmed by 3 bases and J by 4 bases, leaving 12 bases between them. The CDR3 extends over 14 amino acids. Germline values: CDR1 SGHRS, CDR2 YFSETQ. CDR3 DNA: TGCGCCAGCAGCTCCCACGTTCAAGCAGATACGCAGTATTTT. Translating it yields CASSSHVQADTQYF.

This chain links TRBV7-8 with TRBJ1-2; D gene unclear. The CDR3 spans 14 residues. Germline V gene data show CDR1 as SGHVS and CDR2 as FQNEAQ. V gave up 1 base and J gave up 1 base, with 7 bases separating them. The CDR3 sequence: CASSLEGFNYGYTF. The CDR3 DNA sequence: TGTGCCAGCAGCTTAGAAGGGTTTAACTATGGCTACACCTTC.

The J gene is TRBJ2-7, the V gene TRBV16, with a weak D call TRBD2 (6 bases). Trimming shortened V by 0 bases and J by 3 bases, and 12 bases separated the two germline ends. The length of the CDR3 is 15 residues. CDR1 is KGHSY and CDR2 is FQNENV in the germline V gene. CDR3 in amino acids: CASSQSASERYEQYF. The CDR3 DNA sequence: TGTGCCAGCAGCCAATCGGCTAGCGAGCGCTACGAGCAGTACTTC.

The V gene is TRBV28, the J gene TRBJ2-1; tentative D call: TRBD2 (9 bases). Germline lookup yields CDR1 MDHEN and CDR2 SYDVKM. The V end was cut by 7 bases, the J end by 3 bases, with 19 bases between. CDR3 length: 16 residues. The CDR3 DNA reads TGTGCCAGCACCGCAGGGGGCGGGGGGGGCTACAATGAGCAGTTCTTC. It specifies CASTAGGGGGYNEQFF.

This sequence joins TRBV7-9 and TRBJ1-2, with D possibly being TRBD1 (5 bases). The V end lost 1 base, the J end lost 6 bases, and 15 bases lay between the germline ends. CDR1 is SEHNR and CDR2 is FQNEAQ in the germline V gene (reference sequence). This CDR3 spans 15 amino acids. The CDR3: CASSLGAGQVDGYTF. Written as DNA, the CDR3 is TGTGCCAGCAGCTTAGGTGCCGGACAAGTAGATGGCTACACCTTC.

The gene calls are TRBV7-6 and TRBJ1-1; TRBD1 might be the D (5 bases). Germline lookup yields CDR1 SGHVS and CDR2 FNYEAQ. Trimming shortened V by 2 bases and J by 4 bases, and 14 bases separated the two germline ends. CDR3 length equals 15 residues. Here the CDR3 DNA reads TGTGCCAGCAGCTTAACGGGACGTAGAGGCACTGAAGCTTTCTTT. It specifies CASSLTGRRGTEAFF.